This TCR beta chain was profiled in a study of beta chain features in type 1 diabetes. Study details: Patients did not differ from healthy donors in age, gender or cell yield. There were approximately 110,000,000 sorted cells examined across all samples.

Of the isolated RNA, all was reverse transcribed, and so the sequenced material was expressed TCRB transcripts. Only in-frame clones appear in the TCRdb table, and some are missing; sequencing was by immunoSEQ multiplex PCR. The table records approximately 120,000 clones, around 40% of them present only once. The J segment lost 9 bases and the V segment lost 1 base, leaving 7 bases of the junction unmatched. Germline CDR1 GTSNPN, CDR2 SVGIG (reference sequence). The CDR3 has 13 amino acids. Study results and caveats: Significant though moderate, a shortening of TCRB CDR3s appeared in all four CD4+ subsets of Type 1 diabetes patients. Shorter templates might be favored by PCR, and equally so in patients and in controls.

Worth noting for this clone: Its antigen remains unknown.

Source material: stem cell memory CD4+ T cells from blood. The sequence derives from a woman aged 18-35 years in good health. V is TRBV30 and J is TRBJ2-5, with 8 bases identical to TRBD2. The CDR3 region is CAWSGTSGGAQYF. The CDR3 DNA is TGTGCCTGGAGTGGAACTAGCGGTGGGGCCCAGTACTTC. The full variable domain, rest sourced from reference TRBV30 and TRBJ2-5, is SQTIHQWPATLVQPVGSPLSLECTVEGTSNPNLYWYRQAAGRGLQLLFYSVGIGQISSEVPQNLSASRPQDRQFILSSKKLLLSDSGFYLCAWSGTSGGAQYFGPGTRLLVL.